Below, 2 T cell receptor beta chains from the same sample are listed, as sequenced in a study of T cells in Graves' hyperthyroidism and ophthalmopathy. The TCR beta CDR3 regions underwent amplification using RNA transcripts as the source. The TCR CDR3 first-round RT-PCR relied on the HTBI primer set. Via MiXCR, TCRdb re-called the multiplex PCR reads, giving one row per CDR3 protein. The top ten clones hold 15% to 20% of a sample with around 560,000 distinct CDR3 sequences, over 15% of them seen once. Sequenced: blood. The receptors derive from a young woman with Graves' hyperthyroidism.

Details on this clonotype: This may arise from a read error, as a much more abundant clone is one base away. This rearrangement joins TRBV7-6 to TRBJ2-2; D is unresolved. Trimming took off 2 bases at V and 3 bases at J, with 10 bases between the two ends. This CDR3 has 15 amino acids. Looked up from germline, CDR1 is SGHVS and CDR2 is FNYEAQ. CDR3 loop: CASSLPPRYTGELFF. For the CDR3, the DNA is TGTGCCAGCAGCTTACCTCCCCGATACACCGGGGAGCTGTTTTTT.

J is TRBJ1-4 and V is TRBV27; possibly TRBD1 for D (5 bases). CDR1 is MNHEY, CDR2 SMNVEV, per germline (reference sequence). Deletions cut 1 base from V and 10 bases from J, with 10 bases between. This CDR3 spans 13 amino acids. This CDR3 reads CASSLYADRKLFF. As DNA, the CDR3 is TGTGCCAGCAGTTTATACGCCGACAGAAAACTGTTTTTT.